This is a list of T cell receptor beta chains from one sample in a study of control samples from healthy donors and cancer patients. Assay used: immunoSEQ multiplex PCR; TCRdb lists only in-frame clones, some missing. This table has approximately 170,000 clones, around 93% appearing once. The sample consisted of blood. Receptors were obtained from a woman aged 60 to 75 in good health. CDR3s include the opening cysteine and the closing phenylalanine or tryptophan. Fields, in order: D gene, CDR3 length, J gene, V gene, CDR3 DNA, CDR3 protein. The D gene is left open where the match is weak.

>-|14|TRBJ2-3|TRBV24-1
TGTGCCACCGGGGAGGCTGGGGGCACAGATACGCAGTATTTT
CATGEAGGTDTQYF
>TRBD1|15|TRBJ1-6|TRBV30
TGTGCCTGGAGCCCGACAGGGGGCTATAATTCACCCCTCCACTTT
CAWSPTGGYNSPLHF
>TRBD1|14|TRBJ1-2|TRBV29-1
TGCAGCGTTTCGCCGACAGGGGGCTTCTATGGCTACACCTTC
CSVSPTGGFYGYTF
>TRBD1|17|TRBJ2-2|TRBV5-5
TGTGCCAGCAGCTTGGCCTATGGGACAGCGAACACCGGGGAGCTGTTTTTT
CASSLAYGTANTGELFF
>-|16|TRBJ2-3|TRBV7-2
TGTGCCAGCAGCTTAGGCGTCGGTCGACCCACAGATACGCAGTATTTT
CASSLGVGRPTDTQYF
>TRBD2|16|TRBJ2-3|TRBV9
TGTGCCAGCAGCGTAGGAGCGGGATTTGGCACAGATACGCAGTATTTT
CASSVGAGFGTDTQYF
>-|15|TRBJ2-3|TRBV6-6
TGTGCCAGCAGTCGCGGATTTCCGGGGCCAGATACGCAGTATTTT
CASSRGFPGPDTQYF
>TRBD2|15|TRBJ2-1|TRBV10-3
TGTGCCATCAGTGAGTCGGGGGAGGGCTCATATGAGCAGTTCTTC
CAISESGEGSYEQFF
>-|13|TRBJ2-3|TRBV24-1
TGTGCCACCAGTGCCCGGGGATCCGATACGCAGTATTTT
CATSARGSDTQYF
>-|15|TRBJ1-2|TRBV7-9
TGTGCCAGCAGCTTTGATCTGGGGACGGCCTATGGCTACACCTTC
CASSFDLGTAYGYTF
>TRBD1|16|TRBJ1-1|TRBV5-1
TGCGCCAGCAGCTTGGGCCCGGGACAGACGAACACTGAAGCTTTCTTT
CASSLGPGQTNTEAFF
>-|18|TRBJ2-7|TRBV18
TGTGCCAGCTCACCATGGGTAGCAAGGGACCAGACCTACTACGAGCAGTACTTC
CASSPWVARDQTYYEQYF
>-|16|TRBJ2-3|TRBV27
TGTGCCAGCAGTTTAGTAACAGGGTTAGGGGCAGATACGCAGTATTTT
CASSLVTGLGADTQYF
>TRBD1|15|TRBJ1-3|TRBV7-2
TGTGCCAGCAGCTTTCAGGGGGAGAGTGGAAACACCATATATTTT
CASSFQGESGNTIYF
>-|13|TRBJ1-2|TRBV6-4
TGTGCCAGCAGACCCGACAGGTCCGGTGGCTACACCTTC
CASRPDRSGGYTF
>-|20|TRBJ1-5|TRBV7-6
TGTGCCAGCAGCTTAGTACCAGGAGATATAGCGTTTTCGGGCAATCAGCCCCAGCATTTT
CASSLVPGDIAFSGNQPQHF
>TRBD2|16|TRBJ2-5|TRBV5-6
TGTGCCAGCAGCTTAGAACCTAGCGGGGGCGGAGAGACCCAGTACTTC
CASSLEPSGGGETQYF
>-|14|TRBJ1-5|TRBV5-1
TGCGCCAGCAGCACCATGGGGGGCAATCAGCCCCAGCATTTT
CASSTMGGNQPQHF
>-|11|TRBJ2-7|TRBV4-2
TGTGCCAGCAGCCGGGACTACGAGCAGTACTTC
CASSRDYEQYF
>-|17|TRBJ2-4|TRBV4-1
TGCGCCAGCAGCCAAGTAGGACGGCAGCAGCCCAAAAACATTCAGTACTTC
CASSQVGRQQPKNIQYF
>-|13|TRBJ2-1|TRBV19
TGTGCCAGTAGTTTTTGGGGCTACAATGAGCAGTTCTTC
CASSFWGYNEQFF
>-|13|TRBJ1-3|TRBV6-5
TGTGCCAGCAGTTGGGGGCGGGGAAACACCATATATTTT
CASSWGRGNTIYF
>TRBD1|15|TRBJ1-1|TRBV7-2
TGTGCCAGCAGCCCTTTGGGACAGCTGAACACTGAAGCTTTCTTT
CASSPLGQLNTEAFF